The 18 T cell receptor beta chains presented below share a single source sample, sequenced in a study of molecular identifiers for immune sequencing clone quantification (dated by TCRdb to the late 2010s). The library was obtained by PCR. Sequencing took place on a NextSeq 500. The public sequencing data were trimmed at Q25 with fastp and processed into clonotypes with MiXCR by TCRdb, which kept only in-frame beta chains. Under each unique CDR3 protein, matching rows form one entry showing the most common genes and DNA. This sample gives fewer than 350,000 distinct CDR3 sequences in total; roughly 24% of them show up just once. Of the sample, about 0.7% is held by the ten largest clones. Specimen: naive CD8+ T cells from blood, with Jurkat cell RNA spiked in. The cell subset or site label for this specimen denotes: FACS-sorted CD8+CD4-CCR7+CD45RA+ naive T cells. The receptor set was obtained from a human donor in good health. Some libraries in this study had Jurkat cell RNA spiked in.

The CDR3 bases are TGTGCCAGCAGTTTAGGGGCCTACACCGGGGAGCTGTTTTTT. It yields the protein CASSLGAYTGELFF. The chain uses TRBV12-3 or TRBV12-4 and TRBJ2-2, with D unclear. With 1 base removed from V and 3 bases from J, the gap between germline ends came to 6 bases. There are 14 residues in the CDR3.

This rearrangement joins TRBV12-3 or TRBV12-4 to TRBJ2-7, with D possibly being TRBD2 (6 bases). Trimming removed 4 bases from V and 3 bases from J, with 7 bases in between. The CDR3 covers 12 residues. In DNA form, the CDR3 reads TGTGCCAGCAGTTGGGGGGTCTACGAGCAGTACTTC. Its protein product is CASSWGVYEQYF.

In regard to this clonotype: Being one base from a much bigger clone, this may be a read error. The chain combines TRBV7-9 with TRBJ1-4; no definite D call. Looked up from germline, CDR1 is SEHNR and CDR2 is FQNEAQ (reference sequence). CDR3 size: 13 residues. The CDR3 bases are TGTGCCAGCGGCTTATCCCCGAATGAAAAACTGTTTTTT. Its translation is CASGLSPNEKLFF.

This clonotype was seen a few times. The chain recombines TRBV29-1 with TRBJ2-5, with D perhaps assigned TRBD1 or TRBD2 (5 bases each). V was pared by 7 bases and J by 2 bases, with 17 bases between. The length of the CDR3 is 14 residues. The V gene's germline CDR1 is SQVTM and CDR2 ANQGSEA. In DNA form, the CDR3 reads TGCAGCGCACTAGGGACCGATAAGCAAGAGACCCAGTACTTC. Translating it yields CSALGTDKQETQYF. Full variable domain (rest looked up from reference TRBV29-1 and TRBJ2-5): SAVISQKPSRDICQRGTSLTIQCQVDSQVTMMFWYRQQPGQSLTLIATANQGSEATYESGFVIDKFPISRPNLTFSTLTVSNMSPEDSSIYLCSALGTDKQETQYFGPGTRLLVL.

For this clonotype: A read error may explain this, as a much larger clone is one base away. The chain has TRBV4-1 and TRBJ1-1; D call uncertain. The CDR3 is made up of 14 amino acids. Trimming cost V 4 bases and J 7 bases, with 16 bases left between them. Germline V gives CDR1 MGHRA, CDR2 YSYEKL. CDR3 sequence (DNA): TGCGCCAGCAGCCTAGACCTTTTGGCTGTTGAAGCTTTCTTT. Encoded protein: CASSLDLLAVEAFF.

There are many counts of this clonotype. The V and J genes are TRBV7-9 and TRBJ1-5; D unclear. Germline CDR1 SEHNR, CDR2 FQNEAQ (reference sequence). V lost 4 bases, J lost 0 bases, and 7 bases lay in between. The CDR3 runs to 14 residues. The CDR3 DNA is TGTGCCAGCAGCTACACCCATAGCAATCAGCCCCAGCATTTT. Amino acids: CASSYTHSNQPQHF.

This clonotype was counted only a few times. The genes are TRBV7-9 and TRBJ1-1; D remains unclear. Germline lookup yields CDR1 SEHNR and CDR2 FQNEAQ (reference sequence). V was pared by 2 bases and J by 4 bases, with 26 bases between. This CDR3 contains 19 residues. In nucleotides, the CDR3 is TGTGCCAGCAGCTTACAACTGGCAAGACGAGTCGGGTTAGGCACTGAAGCTTTCTTT. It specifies CASSLQLARRVGLGTEAFF.

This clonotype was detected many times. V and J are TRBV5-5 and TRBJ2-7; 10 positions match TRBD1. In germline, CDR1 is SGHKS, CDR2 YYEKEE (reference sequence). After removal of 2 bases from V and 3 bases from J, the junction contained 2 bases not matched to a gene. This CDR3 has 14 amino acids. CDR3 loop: CASSFGTGDYEQYF. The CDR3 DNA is TGTGCCAGCAGCTTTGGGACAGGGGACTACGAGCAGTACTTC.

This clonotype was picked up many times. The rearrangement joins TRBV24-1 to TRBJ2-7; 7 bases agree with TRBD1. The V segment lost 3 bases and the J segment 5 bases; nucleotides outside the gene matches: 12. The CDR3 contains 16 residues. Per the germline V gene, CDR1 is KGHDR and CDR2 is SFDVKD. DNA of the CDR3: TGTGCCACCAGTGATGCCCTCGGCAGGGGGATCAACGAGCAGTACTTC. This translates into CATSDALGRGINEQYF.

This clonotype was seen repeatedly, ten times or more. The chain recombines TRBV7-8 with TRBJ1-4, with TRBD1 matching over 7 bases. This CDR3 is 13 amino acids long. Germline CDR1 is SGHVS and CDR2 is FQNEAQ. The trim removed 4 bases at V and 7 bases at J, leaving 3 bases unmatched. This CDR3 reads CASSSTGFEKLFF. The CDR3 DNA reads TGTGCCAGCAGCTCGACAGGGTTTGAAAAACTGTTTTTT.

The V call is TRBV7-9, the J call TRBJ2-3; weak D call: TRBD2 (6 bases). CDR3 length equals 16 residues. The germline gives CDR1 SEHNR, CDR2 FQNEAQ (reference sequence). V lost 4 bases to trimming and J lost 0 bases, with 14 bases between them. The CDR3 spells CASSYSSGLSTDTQYF. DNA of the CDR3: TGTGCCAGCAGCTATTCGAGCGGGCTTAGCACAGATACGCAGTATTTT.

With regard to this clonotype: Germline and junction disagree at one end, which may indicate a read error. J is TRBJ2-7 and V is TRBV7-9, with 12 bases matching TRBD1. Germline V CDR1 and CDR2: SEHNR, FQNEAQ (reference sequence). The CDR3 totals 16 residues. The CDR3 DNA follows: TGTGCCAGCGGCTTAGCTCCCGGGACAGGGGGCGAAGAGCAGTACTTC. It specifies CASGLAPGTGGEEQYF. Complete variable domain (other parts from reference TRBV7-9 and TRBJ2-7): DTGVSQNPRHKITKRGQNVTFRCDPISEHNRLYWYRQTLGQGPEFLTYFQNEAQLEKSRLLSDRFSAERPKGSFSTLEIQRTEQGDSAMYLCASGLAPGTGGEEQYFGPGTRLTVT.

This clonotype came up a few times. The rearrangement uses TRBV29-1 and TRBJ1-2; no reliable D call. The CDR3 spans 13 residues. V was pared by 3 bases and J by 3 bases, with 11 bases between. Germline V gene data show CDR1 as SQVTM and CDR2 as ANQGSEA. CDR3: CSVDSQAHYGYTF. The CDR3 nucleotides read TGCAGCGTTGACTCCCAGGCTCACTATGGCTACACCTTC. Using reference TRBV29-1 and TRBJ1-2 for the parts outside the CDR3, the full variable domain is SAVISQKPSRDICQRGTSLTIQCQVDSQVTMMFWYRQQPGQSLTLIATANQGSEATYESGFVIDKFPISRPNLTFSTLTVSNMSPEDSSIYLCSVDSQAHYGYTFGSGTRLTVV.

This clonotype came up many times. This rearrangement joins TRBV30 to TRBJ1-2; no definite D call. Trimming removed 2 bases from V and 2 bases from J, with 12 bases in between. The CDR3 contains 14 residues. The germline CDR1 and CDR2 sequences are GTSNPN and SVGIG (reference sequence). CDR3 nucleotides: TGTGCCTGGAGTCTTAGGGCGCTGAACTATGGCTACACCTTC. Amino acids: CAWSLRALNYGYTF.

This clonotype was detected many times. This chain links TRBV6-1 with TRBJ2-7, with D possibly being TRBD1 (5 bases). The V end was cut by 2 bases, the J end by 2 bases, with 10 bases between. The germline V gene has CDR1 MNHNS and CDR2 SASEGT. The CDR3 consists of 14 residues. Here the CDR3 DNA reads TGTGCCAGCAGTGAATGGCGGACAACCTACGAGCAGTACTTC. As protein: CASSEWRTTYEQYF.

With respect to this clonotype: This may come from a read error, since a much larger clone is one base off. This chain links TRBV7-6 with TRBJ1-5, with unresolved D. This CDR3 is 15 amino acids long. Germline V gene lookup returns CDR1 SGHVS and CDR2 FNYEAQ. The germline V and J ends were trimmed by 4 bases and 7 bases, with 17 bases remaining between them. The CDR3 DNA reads TGTGCCAGCAGCTCAGACTTGGGGTTTGGGCAGCCCCAGCATTTT. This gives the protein CASSSDLGFGQPQHF.

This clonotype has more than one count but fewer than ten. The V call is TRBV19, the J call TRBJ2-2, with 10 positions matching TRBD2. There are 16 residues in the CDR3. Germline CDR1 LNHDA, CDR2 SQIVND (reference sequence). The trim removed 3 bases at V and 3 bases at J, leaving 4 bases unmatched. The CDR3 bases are TGTGCCAGTAGTATCTTAGCGGGAGGCCACACCGGGGAGCTGTTTTTT. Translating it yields CASSILAGGHTGELFF.

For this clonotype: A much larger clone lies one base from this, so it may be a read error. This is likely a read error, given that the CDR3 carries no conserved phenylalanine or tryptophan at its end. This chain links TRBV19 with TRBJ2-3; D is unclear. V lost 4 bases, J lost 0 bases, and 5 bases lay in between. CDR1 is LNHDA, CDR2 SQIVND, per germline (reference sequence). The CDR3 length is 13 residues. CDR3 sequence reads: CASSTTSTDTQYL. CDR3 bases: TGTGCCAGTAGTACGACTAGCACAGATACGCAGTATCTT.